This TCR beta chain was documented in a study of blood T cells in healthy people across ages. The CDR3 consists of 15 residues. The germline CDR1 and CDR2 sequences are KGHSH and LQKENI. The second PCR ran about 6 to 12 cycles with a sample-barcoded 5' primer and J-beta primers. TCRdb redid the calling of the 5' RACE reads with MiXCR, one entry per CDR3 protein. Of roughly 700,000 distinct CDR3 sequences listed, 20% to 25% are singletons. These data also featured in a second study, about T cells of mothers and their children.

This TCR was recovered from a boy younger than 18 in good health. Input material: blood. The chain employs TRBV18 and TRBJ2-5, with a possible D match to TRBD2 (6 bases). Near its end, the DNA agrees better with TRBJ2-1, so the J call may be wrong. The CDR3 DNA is TGTGCCAGCTCACCGTCACGGGAGAAATGGAATGAGCAGTTCTTC. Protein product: CASSPSREKWNEQFF.